This T cell receptor (beta chain) emerged from a study of PD-1 blockade in classical Hodgkin lymphoma. Study-wide results and caveats: By C4D1, diversity of CD4+ TCRs had risen significantly, whereas that of CD8+ TCRs had not.

Method: immunoSEQ multiplex PCR; TCRdb's copy keeps in-frame clones and lacks some. There are some 30,000 clones in the sample; around 85% occur only once, and less than 3% lies in the top ten. For this clone: As yet, its antigen is unknown.

The ends were cut back, 4 bases at V and 6 bases at J, with 13 bases in the middle. The CDR3 has 14 residues. Germline lookup yields CDR1 MNHEY and CDR2 SVGAGI. Time point reported: cycle 4 day 1 (C4D1), after 5 to 7 weeks of nivolumab. Every single patient, without exception, relapsed after autologous stem cell transplantation, and brentuximab vedotin exposure varied. Using magnetic negative selection, the CD4+ T cells were separated out of thawed PBMCs. The chain has TRBV6-5 and TRBJ1-5; D might be TRBD1 (6 bases). The material sequenced was CD4+ T cells from blood, taken before the fourth cycle of nivolumab. The sequence derives from a human donor with classical Hodgkin lymphoma. CDR3 coding DNA: TGTGCCAGCAGTTCGTCACAGGGCGGTCAGCCCCAGCATTTT. It translates to CASSSSQGGQPQHF.